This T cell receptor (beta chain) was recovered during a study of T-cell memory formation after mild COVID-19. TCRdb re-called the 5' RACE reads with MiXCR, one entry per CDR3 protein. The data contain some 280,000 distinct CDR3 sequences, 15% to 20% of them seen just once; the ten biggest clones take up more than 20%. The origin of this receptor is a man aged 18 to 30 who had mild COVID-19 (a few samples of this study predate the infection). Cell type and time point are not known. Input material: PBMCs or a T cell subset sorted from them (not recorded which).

The CDR3 spells CSANPLNTEAFF. The CDR3 coding sequence is TGCAGTGCCAATCCGTTGAACACTGAAGCTTTCTTT. This chain connects TRBV20-1 to TRBJ1-1; no reliable D call. The CDR3 is 12 amino acids. In germline, CDR1 is DFQATT, CDR2 SNEGSKA (reference sequence). The V and J ends lost 6 bases and 0 bases respectively, with 8 bases between them.